What follows describes a single T cell receptor (beta chain). This clonotype occurred a few times. What antigen it recognizes has not been identified. Per-base quality was not reported, and no clone a single base away is much larger than it. The 35 to 40 donors, aged about 6 to 100 years, were systemically healthy Caucasian individuals from Russia. About 9.1 milliliters of peripheral blood were collected from each donor into EDTA-treated Vacutainer tubes. PBMCs were isolated by Ficoll-Paque density-gradient centrifugation, with at least 7 million obtained per sample. Total RNA was extracted from PBMCs with Trizol reagent, with at least 6 micrograms obtained per sample. The percentages of naive CD45RAhigh/CD27high T cells were determined by flow cytometry on a PBMC aliquot from every donor. The data derive from a study of blood T cells in healthy people across ages (dated by TCRdb to the mid-2010s). Background for the entire study: In model experiments, roughly one uniquely barcoded TCR beta cDNA molecule per two T cells was captured by template switching. To track age-related changes in TCR beta repertoire diversity, the study relied on deep sequencing normalized with unique cDNA molecular identifiers. The donors were divided into four age groups: young (average around 15 years), middle-aged (about 39), aged (approximately 62) and long-lived (82). To avoid experimental bias, donors of different ages were randomly spread across the sequencing lanes. Using the same blood draw, the study looked at two additional independent replicas of 1 million unique cDNA reads for two donors, one aged 18 to 30 and the other aged 80 or older. What the work shows at the level of the full study, not this receptor alone: As age increased, observed TCR beta diversity per million T cells dropped in a roughly linear way, and a significant reduction was already evident by age roughly 36. Compared with the aged group, more naive CD4+ T cells, fewer expanded clones and increased TCR diversity were shown by the long-lived group, suggesting age selection. There was a strong correlation between observed TCR beta diversity and the percentage of naive T cells measured by flow cytometry. Because profiling used bulk unsorted PBMCs, naive and antigen-experienced compartments could not be compared conclusively. Estimates of total diversity based on one million sequenced T cells were considered lower bounds and underestimates. Because donor CMV infection status was unknown, age-related changes in expanded clonotypes were potentially confounded.

The cysteine opens and the phenylalanine closes a CDR3 of 17 amino acids. The kept DNA is CDR3 alone, 51 bases in frame from the first base. V has 4 bases trimmed and J has 0 bases trimmed; junction bases matching no gene number 7. Taken from the germline V gene, the CDR1 and CDR2 loops are SNHLY and FYNNEI. The library was made by 5' RACE. Data came from an Illumina HiSeq 2500. The second PCR ran for roughly 6 to 11 cycles and used a J-beta primer mix along with a sample-barcoded 5' primer. A template-switch 5' adaptor carrying 12 random nucleotides introduced a unique molecular identifier onto each TCR beta cDNA molecule. Each sample yielded at least 3 million CDR3-containing paired-end reads. All of the RNA was converted into first-strand cDNA using the Mint cDNA synthesis kit, with a TRBC-specific oligonucleotide serving as the primer. After uracil-DNA glycosylase treatment, a first 18-cycle PCR used universal primers M1SS and BC2_uni_R on all cDNA. The original methods were these. For normalization, 1 million high-quality reads were randomly selected from each sample, with every read carrying a distinct molecular identifier. Instead of being binned into consensus sequences, reads with shared molecular identifiers were discarded. MiTCR, with a Q25 quality threshold and the strictest error-elimination algorithm, was used for CDR3 identification, clonotype clustering and error correction. A nonparametric unseen species model with Euler transformation was used to estimate a lower bound on total TCR beta diversity. TCRdb passed the public sequencing reads through fastp at Q25 and MiXCR, retaining productive beta sequences. Each CDR3 protein appears once, grouped with its most common genes and DNA. In this record, the V and J calls reflect TCRdb's handling and not the investigators' own analysis. Within this sample are some 900,000 distinct CDR3 sequences, with 29% of them counted one time only. Approximately 15% of the sample belongs to the ten largest clones.

The chain uses TRBV2 and TRBJ2-7, with 12 junctional bases fitting TRBD2. This clonotype was sampled from a woman older than 75 in good health. The source material was blood. The DNA sequence reads TGTGCCAGCAGTGTCCCGACTAGCGGGGGTTCCTCCTACGAGCAGTACTTC. Translated, this gives CASSVPTSGGSSYEQYF.